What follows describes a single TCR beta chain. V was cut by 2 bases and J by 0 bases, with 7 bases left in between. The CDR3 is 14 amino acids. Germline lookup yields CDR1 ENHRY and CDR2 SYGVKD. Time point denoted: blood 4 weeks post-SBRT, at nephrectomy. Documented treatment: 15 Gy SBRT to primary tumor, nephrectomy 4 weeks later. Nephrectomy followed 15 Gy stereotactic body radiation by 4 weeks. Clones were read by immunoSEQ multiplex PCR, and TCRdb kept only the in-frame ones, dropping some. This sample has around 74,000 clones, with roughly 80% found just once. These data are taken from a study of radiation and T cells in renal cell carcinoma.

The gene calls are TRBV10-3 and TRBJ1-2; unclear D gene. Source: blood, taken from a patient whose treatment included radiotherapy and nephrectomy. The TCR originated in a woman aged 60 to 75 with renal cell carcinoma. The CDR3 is CAISEATTNYGYTF. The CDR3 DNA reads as TGTGCCATCAGTGAGGCCACGACTAACTATGGCTACACCTTC.